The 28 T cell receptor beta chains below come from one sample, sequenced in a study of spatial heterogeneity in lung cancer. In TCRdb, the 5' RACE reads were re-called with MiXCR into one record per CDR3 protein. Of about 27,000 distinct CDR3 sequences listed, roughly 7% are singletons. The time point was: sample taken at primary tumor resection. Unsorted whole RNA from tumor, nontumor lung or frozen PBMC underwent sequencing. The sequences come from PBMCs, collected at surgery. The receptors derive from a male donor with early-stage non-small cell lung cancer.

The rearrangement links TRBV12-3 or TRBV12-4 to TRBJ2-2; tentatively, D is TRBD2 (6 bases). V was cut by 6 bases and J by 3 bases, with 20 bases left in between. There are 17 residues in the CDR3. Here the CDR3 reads CASRTGKWGLDTGELFF. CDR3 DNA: TGTGCCAGCAGGACTGGGAAGTGGGGACTCGACACCGGGGAGCTGTTTTTT.

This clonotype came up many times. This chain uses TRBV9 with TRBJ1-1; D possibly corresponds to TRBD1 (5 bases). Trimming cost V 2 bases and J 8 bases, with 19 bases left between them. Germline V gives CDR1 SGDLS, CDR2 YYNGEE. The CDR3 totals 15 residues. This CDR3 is CASSVRGGGIGEAFF. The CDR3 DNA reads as TGTGCCAGCAGCGTTAGGGGCGGGGGTATTGGAGAAGCTTTCTTT.

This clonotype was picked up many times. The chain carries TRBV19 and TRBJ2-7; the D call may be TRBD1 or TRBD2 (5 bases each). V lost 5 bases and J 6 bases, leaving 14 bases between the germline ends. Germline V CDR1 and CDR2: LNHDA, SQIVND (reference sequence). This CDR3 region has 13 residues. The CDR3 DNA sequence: TGTGCCAGTAGTCCGGGACCGCGCGTCGAGCAGTACTTC. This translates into CASSPGPRVEQYF.

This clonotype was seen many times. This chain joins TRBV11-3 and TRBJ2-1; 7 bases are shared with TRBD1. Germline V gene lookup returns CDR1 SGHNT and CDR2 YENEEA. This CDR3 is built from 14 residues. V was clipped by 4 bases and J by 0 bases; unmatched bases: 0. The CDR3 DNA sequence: TGTGCCAGCAGCTGGGACAGCTCCTACAATGAGCAGTTCTTC. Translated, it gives CASSWDSSYNEQFF.

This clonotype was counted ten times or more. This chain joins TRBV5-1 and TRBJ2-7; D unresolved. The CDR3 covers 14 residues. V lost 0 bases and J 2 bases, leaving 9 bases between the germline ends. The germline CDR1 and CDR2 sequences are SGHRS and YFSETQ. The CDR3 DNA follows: TGCGCCAGCAGCTTGGGAGGCTTTCCCTACGAGCAGTACTTC. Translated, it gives CASSLGGFPYEQYF.

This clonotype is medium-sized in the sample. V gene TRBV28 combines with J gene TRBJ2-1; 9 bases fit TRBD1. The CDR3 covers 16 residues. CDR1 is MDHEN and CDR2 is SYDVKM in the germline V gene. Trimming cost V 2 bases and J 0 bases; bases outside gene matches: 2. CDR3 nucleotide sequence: TGTGCCAGCAGTTTACCGGGACAGGGCTCCTACAATGAGCAGTTCTTC. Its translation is CASSLPGQGSYNEQFF.

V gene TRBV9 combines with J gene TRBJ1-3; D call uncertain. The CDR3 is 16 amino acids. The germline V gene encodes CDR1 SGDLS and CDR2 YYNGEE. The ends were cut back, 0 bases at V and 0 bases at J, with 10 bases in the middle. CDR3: CASSVGGRSSGNTIYF. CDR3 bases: TGTGCCAGCAGCGTAGGAGGTCGGAGCTCTGGAAACACCATATATTTT.

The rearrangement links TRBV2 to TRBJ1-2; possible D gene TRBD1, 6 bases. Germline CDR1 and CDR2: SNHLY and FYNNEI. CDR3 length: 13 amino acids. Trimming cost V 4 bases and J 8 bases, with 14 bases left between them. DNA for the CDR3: TGTGCCAGCAGTGCAGGACAGTTGATAGGCTACACCTTC. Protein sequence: CASSAGQLIGYTF. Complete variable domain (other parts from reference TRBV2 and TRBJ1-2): EPEVTQTPSHQVTQMGQEVILRCVPISNHLYFYWYRQILGQKVEFLVSFYNNEISEKSEIFDDQFSVERPDGSNFTLKIRSTKLEDSAMYFCASSAGQLIGYTFGSGTRLTVV.

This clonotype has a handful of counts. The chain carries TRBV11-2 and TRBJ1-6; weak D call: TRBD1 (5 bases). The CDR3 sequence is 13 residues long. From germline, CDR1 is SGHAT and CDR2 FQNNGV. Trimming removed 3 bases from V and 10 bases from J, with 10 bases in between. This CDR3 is CASSLGERSPLHF. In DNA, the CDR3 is TGTGCCAGCAGCTTGGGGGAGCGGTCACCCCTCCACTTT.

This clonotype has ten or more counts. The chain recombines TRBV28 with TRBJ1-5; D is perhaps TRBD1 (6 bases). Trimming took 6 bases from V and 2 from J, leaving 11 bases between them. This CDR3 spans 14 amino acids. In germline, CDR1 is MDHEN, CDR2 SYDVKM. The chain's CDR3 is CASRGGGGNQPQHF. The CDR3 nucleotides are TGTGCCAGCAGGGGGGGCGGTGGCAATCAGCCCCAGCATTTT.

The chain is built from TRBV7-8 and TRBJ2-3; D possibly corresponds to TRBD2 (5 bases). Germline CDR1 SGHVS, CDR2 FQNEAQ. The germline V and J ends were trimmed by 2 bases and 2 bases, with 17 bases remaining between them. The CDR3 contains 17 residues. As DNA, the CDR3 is TGTGCCAGCAGCTTATCGGCTGAGGGAAGGGTCACAGATACGCAGTATTTT. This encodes CASSLSAEGRVTDTQYF.

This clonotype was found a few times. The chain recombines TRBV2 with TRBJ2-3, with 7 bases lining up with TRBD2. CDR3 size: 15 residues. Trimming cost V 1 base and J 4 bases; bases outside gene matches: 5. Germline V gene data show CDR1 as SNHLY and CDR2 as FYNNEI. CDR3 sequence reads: CASSEDGGRADTQYF. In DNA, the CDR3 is TGTGCCAGCAGTGAAGACGGGGGGAGGGCAGATACGCAGTATTTT.

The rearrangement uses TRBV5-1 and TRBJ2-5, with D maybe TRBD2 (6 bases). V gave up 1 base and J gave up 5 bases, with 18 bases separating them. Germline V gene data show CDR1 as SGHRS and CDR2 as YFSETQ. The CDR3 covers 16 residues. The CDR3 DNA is TGCGCCAGCAGCTTGAGGAGGGAGTGGGGTTGGGAGACCCAGTACTTC. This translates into CASSLRREWGWETQYF. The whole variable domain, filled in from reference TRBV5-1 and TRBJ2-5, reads KAGVTQTPRYLIKTRGQQVTLSCSPISGHRSVSWYQQTPGQGLQFLFEYFSETQRNKGNFPGRFSGRQFSNSRSEMNVSTLELGDSALYLCASSLRREWGWETQYFGPGTRLLVL.

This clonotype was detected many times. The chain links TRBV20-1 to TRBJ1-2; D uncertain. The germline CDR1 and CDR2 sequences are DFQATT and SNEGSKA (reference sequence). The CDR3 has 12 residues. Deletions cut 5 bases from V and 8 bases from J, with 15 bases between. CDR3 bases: TGCAGTGCTTCCACGGGGTCCCTAGGCTACACCTTC. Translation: CSASTGSLGYTF.

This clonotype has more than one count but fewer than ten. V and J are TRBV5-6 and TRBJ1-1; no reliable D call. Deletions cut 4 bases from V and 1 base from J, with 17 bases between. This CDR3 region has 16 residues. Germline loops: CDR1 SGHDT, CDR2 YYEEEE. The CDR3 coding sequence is TGTGCCAGCAGCACCCGACTCGGAACACGGAACACTGAAGCTTTCTTT. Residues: CASSTRLGTRNTEAFF.

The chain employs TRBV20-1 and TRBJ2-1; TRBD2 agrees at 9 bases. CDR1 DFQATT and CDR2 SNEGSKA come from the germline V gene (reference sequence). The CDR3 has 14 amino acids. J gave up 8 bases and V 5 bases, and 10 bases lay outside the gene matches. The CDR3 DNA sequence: TGCAGTGCTCCTAGCGGGACCCACCGGGATGAGCAGTTCTTC. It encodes CSAPSGTHRDEQFF.

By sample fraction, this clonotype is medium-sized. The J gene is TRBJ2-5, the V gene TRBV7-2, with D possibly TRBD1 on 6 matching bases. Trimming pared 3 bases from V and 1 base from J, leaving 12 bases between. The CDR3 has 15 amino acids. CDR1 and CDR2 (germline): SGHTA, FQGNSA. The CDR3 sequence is CASSLVDRSQETQYF. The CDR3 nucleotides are TGTGCCAGCAGCTTGGTGGACAGATCCCAAGAGACCCAGTACTTC.

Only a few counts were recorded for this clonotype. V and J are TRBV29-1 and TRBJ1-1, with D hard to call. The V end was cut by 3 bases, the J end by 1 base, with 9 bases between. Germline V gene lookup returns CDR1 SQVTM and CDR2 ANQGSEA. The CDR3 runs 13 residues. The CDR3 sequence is CSVERLTNTEAFF. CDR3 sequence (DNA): TGCAGCGTTGAGCGGCTGACGAACACTGAAGCTTTCTTT. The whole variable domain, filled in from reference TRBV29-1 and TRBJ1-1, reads SAVISQKPSRDICQRGTSLTIQCQVDSQVTMMFWYRQQPGQSLTLIATANQGSEATYESGFVIDKFPISRPNLTFSTLTVSNMSPEDSSIYLCSVERLTNTEAFFGQGTRLTVV.

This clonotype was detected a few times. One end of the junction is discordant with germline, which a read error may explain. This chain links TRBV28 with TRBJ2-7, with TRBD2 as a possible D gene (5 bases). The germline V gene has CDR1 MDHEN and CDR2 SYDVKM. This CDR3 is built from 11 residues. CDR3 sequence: CASSLWQRVDF. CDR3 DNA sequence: TGTGCCAGCAGTTTATGGCAGAGGGTTGACTTC.

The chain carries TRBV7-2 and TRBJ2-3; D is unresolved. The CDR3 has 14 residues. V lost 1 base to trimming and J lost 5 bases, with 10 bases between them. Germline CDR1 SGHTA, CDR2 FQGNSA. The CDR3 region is CASSLGPWQDTQYF. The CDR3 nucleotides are TGTGCCAGCAGCTTAGGTCCCTGGCAAGATACGCAGTATTTT. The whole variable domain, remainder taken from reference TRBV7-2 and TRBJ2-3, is GAGVSQSPSNKVTEKGKDVELRCDPISGHTALYWYRQSLGQGLEFLIYFQGNSAPDKSGLPSDRFSAERTGGSVSTLTIQRTQQEDSAVYLCASSLGPWQDTQYFGPGTRLTVL.

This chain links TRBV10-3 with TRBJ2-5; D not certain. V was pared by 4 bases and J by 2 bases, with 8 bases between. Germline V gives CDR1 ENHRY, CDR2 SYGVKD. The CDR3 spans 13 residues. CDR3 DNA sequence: TGTGCCATCAGTGTTGGCGGACAAGAGACCCAGTACTTC. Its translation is CAISVGGQETQYF.

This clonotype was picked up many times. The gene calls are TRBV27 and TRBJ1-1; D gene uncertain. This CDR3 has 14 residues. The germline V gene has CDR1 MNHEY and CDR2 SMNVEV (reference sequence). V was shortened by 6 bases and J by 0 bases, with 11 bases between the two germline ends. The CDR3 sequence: CASREYGMNTEAFF. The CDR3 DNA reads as TGTGCCAGCAGGGAGTATGGGATGAACACTGAAGCTTTCTTT.

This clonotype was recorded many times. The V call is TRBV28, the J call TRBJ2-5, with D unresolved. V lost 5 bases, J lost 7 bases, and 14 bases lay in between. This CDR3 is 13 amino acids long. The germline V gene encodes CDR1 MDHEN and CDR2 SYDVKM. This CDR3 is CASSAGRSGTQYF. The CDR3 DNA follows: TGTGCCAGCAGTGCCGGCCGGTCGGGGACCCAGTACTTC.

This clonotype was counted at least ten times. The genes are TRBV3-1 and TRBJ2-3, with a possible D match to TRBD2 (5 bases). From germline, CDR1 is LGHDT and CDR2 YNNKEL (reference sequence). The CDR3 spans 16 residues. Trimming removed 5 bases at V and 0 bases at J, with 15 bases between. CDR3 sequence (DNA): TGTGCCAGCAGCGGTCGTTTCGGGATTAGCACAGATACGCAGTATTTT. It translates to CASSGRFGISTDTQYF.

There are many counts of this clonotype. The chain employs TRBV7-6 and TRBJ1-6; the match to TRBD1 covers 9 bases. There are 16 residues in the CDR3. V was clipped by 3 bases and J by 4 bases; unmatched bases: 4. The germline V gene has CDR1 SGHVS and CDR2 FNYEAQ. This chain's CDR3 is CASSFGTGFYNSPLHF. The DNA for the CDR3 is TGTGCCAGCAGCTTTGGGACAGGGTTTTATAATTCACCCCTCCACTTT. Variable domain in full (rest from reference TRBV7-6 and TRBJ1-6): GAGVSQSPRYKVTKRGQDVALRCDPISGHVSLYWYRQALGQGPEFLTYFNYEAQQDKSGLPNDRFSAERPEGSISTLTIQRTEQRDSAMYRCASSFGTGFYNSPLHFGNGTRLTVT.

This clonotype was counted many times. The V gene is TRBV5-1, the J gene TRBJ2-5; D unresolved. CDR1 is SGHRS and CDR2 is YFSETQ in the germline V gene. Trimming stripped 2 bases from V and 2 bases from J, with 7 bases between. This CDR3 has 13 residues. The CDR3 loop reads CASSLRSQETQYF. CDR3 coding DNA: TGCGCCAGCAGCTTAAGGTCGCAAGAGACCCAGTACTTC.

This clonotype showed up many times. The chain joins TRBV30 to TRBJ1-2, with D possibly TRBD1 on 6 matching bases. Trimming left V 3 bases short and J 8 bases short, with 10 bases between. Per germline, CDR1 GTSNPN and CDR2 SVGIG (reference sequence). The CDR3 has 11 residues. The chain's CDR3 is CAWSGGAGYTF. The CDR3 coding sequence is TGTGCCTGGAGCGGGGGCGCGGGCTACACCTTC. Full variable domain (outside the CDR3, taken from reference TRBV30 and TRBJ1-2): SQTIHQWPATLVQPVGSPLSLECTVEGTSNPNLYWYRQAAGRGLQLLFYSVGIGQISSEVPQNLSASRPQDRQFILSSKKLLLSDSGFYLCAWSGGAGYTFGSGTRLTVV.

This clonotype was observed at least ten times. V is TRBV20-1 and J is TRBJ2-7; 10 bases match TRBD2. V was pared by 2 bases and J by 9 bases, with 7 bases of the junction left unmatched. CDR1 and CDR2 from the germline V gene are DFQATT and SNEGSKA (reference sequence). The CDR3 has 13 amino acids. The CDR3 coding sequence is TGCAGTGCTAGACTAGCGGGAGAGATTGTGCAGTACTTC. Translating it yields CSARLAGEIVQYF.